The 29 T cell receptor beta chains listed next were all sequenced from one sample in a study of high-grade serous ovarian cancer treatment subgroups. The data were produced by immunoSEQ multiplex PCR, yet TCRdb's version contains in-frame clones alone and is incomplete. The sample yields around 12,000 clones, around 83% seen once. The tumor samples were collected prior to definitive surgery or chemotherapy. Sequenced: tumor tissue. The receptors were sampled from a human donor with high-grade serous ovarian cancer.

This chain connects TRBV27 to TRBJ1-5, with unresolved D. The CDR3 sequence is 14 residues long. V was pared by 0 bases and J by 5 bases, with 8 bases between. CDR1 is MNHEY and CDR2 is SMNVEV in the germline V gene (reference sequence). The CDR3 nucleotides read TGTGCCAGCAGTTTATCAGGGTTCCATCAGCCCCAGCATTTT. It specifies CASSLSGFHQPQHF.

This chain links TRBV10-3 with TRBJ2-7; D gene uncertain. CDR3 length: 11 residues. Trimming stripped 6 bases from V and 3 bases from J, with 6 bases between. CDR1 is ENHRY, CDR2 SYGVKD, per germline. CDR3 nucleotides: TGTGCCATCAGCGACCTCTACGAGCAGTACTTC. Translation: CAISDLYEQYF.

V and J are TRBV9 and TRBJ2-7, with 7 nucleotides matching TRBD1. This CDR3 is 18 amino acids long. Per the germline V gene, CDR1 is SGDLS and CDR2 is YYNGEE. V was pared by 4 bases and J by 3 bases, with 19 bases of the junction left unmatched. CDR3 residues: CASSPSGTGQQPNYEQYF. In DNA form, the CDR3 reads TGTGCCAGCAGCCCGTCCGGGACGGGACAGCAGCCTAACTACGAGCAGTACTTC.

The chain uses TRBV2 and TRBJ2-2; possible D gene TRBD1, 6 bases. This CDR3 spans 15 amino acids. CDR1 and CDR2 from the germline V gene are SNHLY and FYNNEI. V dropped 8 bases and J dropped 0 bases, with 13 bases sitting between them. The CDR3 sequence is CASSQGLANTGELFF. The CDR3 DNA reads TGTGCCAGCTCACAGGGCCTCGCGAACACCGGGGAGCTGTTTTTT.

V and J are TRBV18 and TRBJ2-7; D gene ambiguous. The CDR3 is 12 residues long. The V gene's germline CDR1 is KGHSH and CDR2 LQKENI. V lost 2 bases and J lost 2, with 4 bases in between. In DNA, the CDR3 is TGTGCCAGCTCACCAGGCGCCTACGAGCAGTACTTC. Translated, it gives CASSPGAYEQYF.

The rearrangement joins TRBV10-3 to TRBJ2-3; D perhaps matches TRBD2 (7 bases). V shed 4 bases and J shed 1 base, with 15 bases lying between them. CDR3 size: 16 residues. CDR1 and CDR2 from the germline V gene are ENHRY and SYGVKD. CDR3 DNA sequence: TGTGCCATCAGTGGGTCGGGGGGCAGGGGCACAGATACGCAGTATTTT. Protein: CAISGSGGRGTDTQYF.

The genes are TRBV6-1 and TRBJ1-6; 8 bases are shared with TRBD1. CDR1 is MNHNS and CDR2 is SASEGT in the germline V gene. The CDR3 consists of 15 residues. J lost 7 bases, V lost 8 bases, and 10 bases had no gene match. CDR3 sequence reads: CASGVRQGPNSPLHF. The CDR3 region has the DNA TGTGCCAGCGGGGTAAGACAGGGGCCAAATTCACCCCTCCACTTT.

The CDR3 sequence: CASSRTDRSYEQYF. The CDR3 nucleotides are TGTGCCAGCAGCCGAACCGACAGGTCCTACGAGCAGTACTTC. This rearrangement joins TRBV6-6 to TRBJ2-7; D perhaps matches TRBD1 (6 bases). The CDR3 covers 14 residues. The V end lost 6 bases, the J end lost 1 base, and 13 bases lay between the germline ends. The V gene's germline CDR1 is MNHNY and CDR2 SVGAGI (reference sequence).

V usage is TRBV6-1 and J usage is TRBJ1-1; 7 bases map to TRBD1. This CDR3 has 12 residues. The germline V gene encodes CDR1 MNHNS and CDR2 SASEGT. J lost 8 bases, V lost 6 bases, and 6 bases had no gene match. Written as DNA, the CDR3 is TGTGCCAGCAGCCTGGGGACAGTCGAAGCTTTCTTT. It encodes CASSLGTVEAFF.

The sample holds one count of this clone. This chain uses TRBV5-6 with TRBJ2-2; 11 bases are shared with TRBD2. The CDR3 runs to 15 residues. CDR1 is SGHDT, CDR2 YYEEEE, per germline. The V segment lost 0 bases and the J segment 7 bases; nucleotides outside the gene matches: 2. CDR3 sequence reads: CASSLAGTSGGELFF. As DNA, the CDR3 is TGTGCCAGCAGCTTGGCGGGGACTAGCGGCGGGGAGCTGTTTTTT.

This chain uses TRBV28 with TRBJ2-2, with D maybe TRBD1 (5 bases). Deletions cut 10 bases from V and 2 bases from J, with 11 bases between. Per the germline V gene, CDR1 is MDHEN and CDR2 is SYDVKM. The length of the CDR3 is 13 residues. The CDR3 reads CAMKGQNTGELFF. The DNA for the CDR3 is TGTGCCATGAAGGGGCAAAACACCGGGGAGCTGTTTTTT.

The chain couples TRBV28 to TRBJ1-5; a weak D match, TRBD1 (6 bases). Germline assignment: CDR1 MDHEN and CDR2 SYDVKM. Between the trimmed V and J ends, which lost 5 bases and 7 bases, there was a span of 21 bases. CDR3 size: 16 residues. CDR3 sequence: CASSPIAADRTQPQHF. CDR3 in DNA: TGTGCCAGCAGTCCGATTGCAGCGGACAGAACCCAGCCCCAGCATTTT.

V usage is TRBV13 and J usage is TRBJ2-1; TRBD2 is a possible D gene (5 bases). Germline CDR1 PRHDT, CDR2 FYEKMQ (reference sequence). The length of the CDR3 is 13 residues. The germline V and J ends were trimmed by 0 bases and 12 bases, with 12 bases remaining between them. The CDR3 here is CASSLGGGISQFF. The CDR3 nucleotides are TGTGCCAGCAGCTTAGGCGGAGGTATATCGCAGTTCTTC. The full variable domain, with the rest looked up from reference TRBV13 and TRBJ2-1, is AAGVIQSPRHLIKEKRETATLKCYPIPRHDTVYWYQQGPGQDPQFLISFYEKMQSDKGSIPDRFSAQQFSDYHSELNMSSLELGDSALYFCASSLGGGISQFFGPGTRLTVL.

The chain recombines TRBV19 with TRBJ2-1; TRBD2 matches 8 bases. V was pared by 4 bases and J by 4 bases, with 9 bases of the junction left unmatched. Germline V gene lookup returns CDR1 LNHDA and CDR2 SQIVND (reference sequence). The CDR3 length is 16 residues. The CDR3 loop is CASSTPRGGGYNEQFF. The CDR3 region has the DNA TGTGCCAGTAGTACCCCGAGGGGCGGGGGGTACAATGAGCAGTTCTTC.

The chain uses TRBV6-4 and TRBJ1-2; D is unresolved. The CDR3 has 13 amino acids. CDR1 is MRHNA, CDR2 SNTAGT, per germline. The V and J ends lost 4 bases and 5 bases respectively, with 11 bases between them. CDR3 sequence (DNA): TGTGCCAGCAGTGCTTCGGGGATGTATGGCTACACCTTC. Encoded protein: CASSASGMYGYTF.

The rearrangement links TRBV6-6 to TRBJ1-1, with a weak D call TRBD1 (6 bases). Per germline, CDR1 MNHNY and CDR2 SVGAGI (reference sequence). V shed 8 bases and J shed 10 bases, with 14 bases lying between them. This CDR3 comprises 11 residues. The CDR3 is CASSPDSGAFF. The CDR3 nucleotides read TGTGCCAGCTCTCCGGACAGTGGAGCTTTCTTT.

The chain employs TRBV7-2 and TRBJ2-7; 8 nucleotides line up with TRBD2. Looked up from germline, CDR1 is SGHTA and CDR2 is FQGNSA. This CDR3 has 14 residues. The V and J ends lost 3 bases and 6 bases, in that order; junction bases with no gene match: 7. The CDR3 DNA reads TGTGCCAGCAGCTTCACTAGCGGAGGGATCGAGCAGTACTTC. It is translated as CASSFTSGGIEQYF.

The table lists this clone with a few counts. CDR3 residues: CASIFRQGGAFF. The CDR3 coding sequence is TGTGCCAGCATCTTCCGCCAGGGAGGAGCTTTCTTT. The rearrangement uses TRBV5-4 and TRBJ1-1, with D possibly matching TRBD1 (5 bases). V shed 6 bases and J shed 10 bases, with 16 bases lying between them. The CDR3 has 12 residues. Germline CDR1 and CDR2: SGHNT and YYREEE (reference sequence).

This chain joins TRBV7-3 and TRBJ2-5; D possibly corresponds to TRBD2 (6 bases). The CDR3 runs to 15 residues. V was cut by 2 bases and J by 0 bases, with 10 bases left in between. Germline loops: CDR1 SGHTA, CDR2 FQGTGA. The CDR3 DNA follows: TGTGCCAGCAGCTTACGTACGGGAGACCAAGAGACCCAGTACTTC. It specifies CASSLRTGDQETQYF.

The rearrangement links TRBV11-2 to TRBJ1-4; D gene unclear. CDR3 length: 13 amino acids. Germline V lookup: CDR1 SGHAT, CDR2 FQNNGV. V lost 3 bases and J 8 bases, leaving 10 bases between the germline ends. Written as DNA, the CDR3 is TGTGCCAGCAGCTTTTATCGGTCCGAAAAACTGTTTTTT. Translated, it gives CASSFYRSEKLFF.

The chain uses TRBV7-9 and TRBJ1-2, with D hard to call. CDR3 size: 13 residues. Germline V gene sequence: CDR1 SEHNR, CDR2 FQNEAQ (reference sequence). V was clipped by 2 bases and J by 5 bases, with 9 bases between them. The CDR3 sequence: CASSLSTVYGYTF. CDR3 coding DNA: TGTGCCAGCAGCTTAAGTACAGTTTATGGCTACACCTTC.

The chain uses TRBV7-2 and TRBJ2-7; D might be TRBD2 (7 bases). The germline CDR1 and CDR2 sequences are SGHTA and FQGNSA. CDR3 length: 15 residues. V dropped 3 bases and J dropped 2 bases, with 14 bases sitting between them. The CDR3, as DNA: TGTGCCAGCAGCTTTAATGGGGGGGCGGCCTACGAGCAGTACTTC. Its protein is CASSFNGGAAYEQYF. The full variable domain, with the rest looked up from reference TRBV7-2 and TRBJ2-7, is GAGVSQSPSNKVTEKGKDVELRCDPISGHTALYWYRQSLGQGLEFLIYFQGNSAPDKSGLPSDRFSAERTGGSVSTLTIQRTQQEDSAVYLCASSFNGGAAYEQYFGPGTRLTVT.

The V call is TRBV5-1, the J call TRBJ2-1; 8 bases map to TRBD2. Germline V gives CDR1 SGHRS, CDR2 YFSETQ. Trimming at V came to 0 bases and at J to 3 bases, leaving 8 bases not matched to a gene. The length of the CDR3 is 17 residues. Here the CDR3 DNA reads TGCGCCAGCAGCTTGGACAAAGCGGGAGTGATCTACAATGAGCAGTTCTTC. Amino acid sequence: CASSLDKAGVIYNEQFF.

The chain links TRBV29-1 to TRBJ2-5; 7 nucleotides align to TRBD2. The J call may be incorrect, as the DNA end agrees better with TRBJ2-7. The CDR3 has 12 amino acids. From germline, CDR1 is SQVTM and CDR2 ANQGSEA. CDR3 bases: TGCAGCGTTGGGAGTAGCGGGTACGAGCAGTACTTC. Translation: CSVGSSGYEQYF.

The V call is TRBV9, the J call TRBJ2-7, with D perhaps assigned TRBD1 or TRBD2 (5 bases each). CDR3 length equals 14 residues. V was clipped by 4 bases and J by 7 bases, with 18 bases between them. Germline CDR1 and CDR2: SGDLS and YYNGEE. DNA of the CDR3: TGTGCCAGCAGCCTAAGGGACGGTACTGGGGAGCAGTACTTC. This sequence encodes CASSLRDGTGEQYF.

This clone was seen a handful of times. The chain recombines TRBV5-5 with TRBJ1-5; perhaps TRBD1 as D (6 bases). The V gene lost 4 bases and the J gene lost 5 bases, with 16 bases spanning the gap. Germline V gene sequence: CDR1 SGHKS, CDR2 YYEKEE (reference sequence). This CDR3 is built from 15 residues. In nucleotides, the CDR3 is TGTGCCAGCAGCCTAATGGGGGCGGACGATCAGCCCCAGCATTTT. Amino acids: CASSLMGADDQPQHF.

V usage is TRBV6-5 and J usage is TRBJ1-4; 7 bases align to TRBD1. The CDR3 loop spans 15 amino acids. Per germline, CDR1 MNHEY and CDR2 SVGAGI. Germline trimming cut 5 bases from V and 7 bases from J; bases unmatched to any gene: 10. CDR3 in DNA: TGTGCCAGCAGTCTAACAGGGGCCCCGATTGAAAAACTGTTTTTT. This encodes CASSLTGAPIEKLFF.

The CDR3 reads CAGRREMEETQYF. The CDR3 DNA is TGTGCCGGTAGGCGGGAGATGGAAGAGACCCAGTACTTC. V usage is TRBV30 and J usage is TRBJ2-5; 7 nucleotides line up with TRBD2. With 8 bases clipped from V and 3 bases from J, the junction kept 9 bases outside the gene matches. Germline V gives CDR1 GTSNPN, CDR2 SVGIG (reference sequence). The CDR3 is 13 amino acids.

This clone was counted a few times. The V and J genes are TRBV2 and TRBJ1-1; D is uncertain. The CDR3 spans 12 residues. Per the germline V gene, CDR1 is SNHLY and CDR2 is FYNNEI. Trimming pared 4 bases from V and 4 bases from J, leaving 7 bases between. The CDR3 spells CASSGTRTEAFF. The CDR3 coding sequence is TGTGCCAGCAGTGGGACCCGCACTGAAGCTTTCTTT.